The 13 T cell receptor beta chains listed next were all sequenced from one sample in a study of OX40 agonist ivuxolimab in advanced cancers. TCRdb's copy holds only in-frame clones and misses some; the assay was immunoSEQ multiplex PCR. The table records about 83,000 clones, roughly 84% of them present only once. Sequencing was performed on CD4+ or CD8+ T cells sorted from blood, taken in a trial of the OX40 agonist ivuxolimab. The receptors originated from an adult with an advanced solid tumor such as melanoma, head and neck, liver or kidney cancer.

The CDR3 nucleotides are TGTGCCAGCAGCTTATTTAGCGGGCCCTCCTACGAGCAGTACTTC. It encodes CASSLFSGPSYEQYF. The chain has TRBV11-2 and TRBJ2-7; TRBD2 aligns across 7 bases. V lost 2 bases to trimming and J lost 0 bases; unmatched junction nucleotides: 4. Germline CDR1 SGHAT, CDR2 FQNNGV. CDR3 length: 15 residues.

This clone was recorded only once. The rearrangement joins TRBV7-8 to TRBJ1-2; 7 bases align to TRBD1. This CDR3 has 16 amino acids. The J segment lost 6 bases and the V segment lost 5 bases, leaving 15 bases of the junction unmatched. CDR1 is SGHVS and CDR2 is FQNEAQ in the germline V gene. The CDR3 nucleotides are TGTGCCAGCAGCCCCGGCCCTGACAGGGAGGGTCATGGCTACACCTTC. Its protein product is CASSPGPDREGHGYTF.

V is TRBV7-8 and J is TRBJ2-5; 12 bases map to TRBD2. After removal of 5 bases from V and 3 bases from J, the junction contained 7 bases not matched to a gene. Germline assignment: CDR1 SGHVS and CDR2 FQNEAQ. The CDR3 covers 16 residues. The CDR3 DNA reads as TGTGCCAGCAGCCGAACTAGCGGGAGGTTGGAAGAGACCCAGTACTTC. Protein: CASSRTSGRLEETQYF.

In regard to this clone: Other DNA sequences in the sample encode the same CDR3. The rearrangement joins TRBV6-5 to TRBJ2-7; D remains ambiguous. CDR3 length equals 11 residues. Germline V lookup: CDR1 MNHEY, CDR2 SVGAGI. V dropped 3 bases and J dropped 3 bases, with 3 bases sitting between them. CDR3 nucleotide sequence: TGTGCCAGCAGTTATCGCTACGAGCAGTACTTC. Protein product: CASSYRYEQYF.

The chain has TRBV11-1 and TRBJ2-2, with D maybe TRBD2 (5 bases). V gave up 7 bases and J gave up 1 base, with 13 bases separating them. Germline V gene data show CDR1 as SGHAT and CDR2 as FQDESV (reference sequence). This CDR3 contains 15 residues. In DNA form, the CDR3 reads TGTGCCAGCAATCCTGCGGCGGGGAACACCGGGGAGCTGTTTTTT. The encoded protein is CASNPAAGNTGELFF.

The rearrangement joins TRBV10-2 to TRBJ2-2; 8 bases are shared with TRBD1. J gave up 8 bases and V 6 bases, and 5 bases lay outside the gene matches. The CDR3 runs 13 residues. The germline V gene encodes CDR1 WSHSY and CDR2 SAAADI. CDR3 in amino acids: CASRGQGVGELFF. In DNA, the CDR3 is TGCGCCAGCAGAGGACAGGGCGTGGGGGAGCTGTTTTTT.

This sequence joins TRBV5-1 and TRBJ2-1; the match to TRBD1 covers 10 bases. CDR3 length: 15 residues. J gave up 8 bases and V 0 bases, and 5 bases lay outside the gene matches. Germline CDR1 and CDR2: SGHRS and YFSETQ. Here the CDR3 reads CASSLGQGAGDEQFF. CDR3 in DNA: TGCGCCAGCAGCTTGGGACAGGGGGCTGGGGATGAGCAGTTCTTC.

This clone showed up just once. The chain uses TRBV20-1 and TRBJ2-7, with a possible D match to TRBD2 (6 bases). Looked up from germline, CDR1 is DFQATT and CDR2 is SNEGSKA (reference sequence). The CDR3 length is 11 residues. Trimming left V 6 bases short and J 7 bases short, with 13 bases between. CDR3 residues: CSAPGGNEQYF. The CDR3 DNA reads TGCAGTGCCCCTGGGGGGAATGAGCAGTACTTC.

The chain uses TRBV6-5 and TRBJ1-2; TRBD1 matches at 9 bases. The CDR3 length is 15 residues. CDR1 is MNHEY, CDR2 SVGAGI, per germline. The V segment lost 0 bases and the J segment 4 bases; nucleotides outside the gene matches: 3. In nucleotides, the CDR3 is TGTGCCAGCAGTTACTCACCGACAGGGGGCTATGGCTACACCTTC. It encodes CASSYSPTGGYGYTF.

V usage is TRBV6-1 and J usage is TRBJ2-7; 7 nucleotides line up with TRBD2. Trimming took 2 bases from V and 0 from J; bases not matched to a gene: 7. CDR3 length: 16 residues. The germline V gene has CDR1 MNHNS and CDR2 SASEGT. The CDR3 sequence: CASSEYVGGGSYEQYF. The DNA of the CDR3 is TGTGCCAGCAGTGAATATGTTGGGGGGGGCTCCTACGAGCAGTACTTC.

The chain recombines TRBV25-1 with TRBJ1-2, with 9 bases lining up with TRBD1. Germline V gene sequence: CDR1 MGHDK, CDR2 SYGVNS. This CDR3 contains 12 residues. V trimming: 8 bases; J trimming: 5 bases; junction bases outside the gene matches: 3. The CDR3 region has the DNA TGTGCCAGCCCGGGACAGGGATATGGCTACACCTTC. This sequence encodes CASPGQGYGYTF.

The rearrangement links TRBV30 to TRBJ2-7; D perhaps matches TRBD2 (6 bases). From germline, CDR1 is GTSNPN and CDR2 SVGIG (reference sequence). This CDR3 has 13 amino acids. V was pared by 0 bases and J by 3 bases, with 9 bases between. CDR3 bases: TGTGCCTGGAGTGTACGGGGGATCTACGAGCAGTACTTC. Translated, it gives CAWSVRGIYEQYF.

V gene TRBV18 combines with J gene TRBJ2-7; no reliable D call. The V end was cut by 0 bases, the J end by 1 base, with 10 bases between. There are 15 residues in the CDR3. CDR1 and CDR2 (germline): KGHSH, LQKENI. This CDR3 reads CASSPPSRSSYEQYF. In nucleotides, the CDR3 is TGTGCCAGCTCACCACCGAGCCGTTCATCCTACGAGCAGTACTTC.